A selection of T cell receptor beta chains follows, all from one sample in a study of blood T cell repertoires in COVID-19. Libraries were prepared by immunoSEQ multiplex PCR; TCRdb keeps only in-frame clonotypes and omits some of them. Of fewer than 250,000 clones listed, 70% to 90% are singletons. Source material: peripheral blood. These receptor sequences come from a man in his fifties or sixties with acute or convalescent COVID-19. Both conserved end residues are part of each CDR3. Each record gives: CDR3 DNA, CDR3 protein, D gene, clone size, J gene, V gene. The D gene is left open where the match is weak. Size values are once, few and many counts, or a class for expanded clones, and some rows have none.

TGTGCCAGCAGTTACAACCCGGGGGACCCCGGGGAGCTGTTTTTT	CASSYNPGDPGELFF	.	.	TRBJ2-2	TRBV6-5
TGTGCCAGCAGCTGGGGACAGGGTTCAGGAAACACCATATATTTT	CASSWGQGSGNTIYF	TRBD1	.	TRBJ1-3	TRBV7-2
TGTGCCAGCTCCCCCGTTGGGCAAGGCGAGCAGTACTTC	CASSPVGQGEQYF	.	.	TRBJ2-7	TRBV18
TGTGCCACCAGTGATTTGTCCGGGGATCAGCCCCAGCATTTT	CATSDLSGDQPQHF	.	.	TRBJ1-5	TRBV24-1
TGTGCCAGCAGCTTAGTGCGGTCGGGTAGTGGCTACACCTTC	CASSLVRSGSGYTF	.	.	TRBJ1-2	TRBV7-2
TGCGCCAGCAGCTTCACGCCGGTGGGGGACAGGGGGCGGGCGAACGAGCAGTACTTC	CASSFTPVGDRGRANEQYF	TRBD1	.	TRBJ2-7	TRBV5-1
TGTGCCAGCAGCTTACTGGGCTCAGGCTCTGGAAACACCATATATTTT	CASSLLGSGSGNTIYF	.	.	TRBJ1-3	TRBV7-9
TGTGCCACCAGCAGAGATCCGTGGGGACTGGGCTCTGGGGCCAACGTCCTGACTTTC	CATSRDPWGLGSGANVLTF	.	.	TRBJ2-6	TRBV15
TGTGCCAGTAGTATACAAAACACCGGGGAGCTGTTTTTT	CASSIQNTGELFF	.	.	TRBJ2-2	TRBV19
TGTGCCAGCAGTCAGGACAGGGCGAGCACAGATACGCAGTATTTT	CASSQDRASTDTQYF	TRBD1	.	TRBJ2-3	TRBV27
TGTGCCAGCGGCACAGGGAAAACTGAAGCTTTCTTT	CASGTGKTEAFF	.	.	TRBJ1-1	TRBV28
TGTGCCTGGAGTGTAATGGGACAGCGACCTACTGATTCACCCCTCCACTTT	CAWSVMGQRPTDSPLHF	TRBD1	many	TRBJ1-6	TRBV30
TGTGCCAGCAGCGTAGTGGCGGGCCCGAACACTGAAGCTTTCTTT	CASSVVAGPNTEAFF	.	.	TRBJ1-1	TRBV9
TGTGCCAGCAGCCCACGGGGGAGGGACTATGGCTACACCTTC	CASSPRGRDYGYTF	.	.	TRBJ1-2	TRBV4-2
TGCGCCAGCAGCTTGGCCGGTAAAGAGACCCAGTACTTC	CASSLAGKETQYF	.	.	TRBJ2-5	TRBV5-1
TGTGCCAGCAGCTTATTCTCCGGGGGGGCTAGCACAGATACGCAGTATTTT	CASSLFSGGASTDTQYF	TRBD2	.	TRBJ2-3	TRBV7-2
TGTGCCAGCAGCTTAAATTTTCCCGGGACAGGGAATGAAAAACTGTTTTTT	CASSLNFPGTGNEKLFF	TRBD1	few	TRBJ1-4	TRBV7-9
TGTGCCAGCAGCTTAGCGCGGGGGCAGGGGGCCTCCTACTACGAGCAGTACTTC	CASSLARGQGASYYEQYF	.	.	TRBJ2-7	TRBV7-8
TGCGCCAGCAGCCGGTTCGACAGGGCACCAGCCTACGAGCAGTACTTC	CASSRFDRAPAYEQYF	TRBD1	few	TRBJ2-7	TRBV4-1
TGTGCCAGCAGCTTGGAGGGGGCGGGCGTGGGCTACACCTTC	CASSLEGAGVGYTF	TRBD1	few	TRBJ1-2	TRBV7-9
TGTGCCAGCAGTTTAACCCCGACGGGAAGCTCCTACGAGCAGTACTTC	CASSLTPTGSSYEQYF	.	once	TRBJ2-7	TRBV27
TGTGCCAGCAGTAACAGGGGTAACACTGAAGCTTTCTTT	CASSNRGNTEAFF	TRBD1	.	TRBJ1-1	TRBV6-4
TGTGCCAGCTCACGTCCCGGGACAGGGTCGGACGAGCAGTACTTC	CASSRPGTGSDEQYF	TRBD1	.	TRBJ2-7	TRBV18
TGTGCCAGCAGCTTAAGAGCGGGGGGTTTTACTCTGGACACCGGGGAGCTGTTTTTT	CASSLRAGGFTLDTGELFF	TRBD2	once	TRBJ2-2	TRBV7-9
TGTGCCAGCAGTCCCGACAGGGGGAACACTGAAGCTTTCTTT	CASSPDRGNTEAFF	TRBD1	.	TRBJ1-1	TRBV27
TGTGCCAGCAAGAGTGGGCAGCCTGGGGATACGCAGTATTTT	CASKSGQPGDTQYF	.	.	TRBJ2-3	TRBV3-1/TRBV3-2
TGTGCCAGTAGCCTCTTTGTGGGGGCGGCTGGAAACACCATATATTTT	CASSLFVGAAGNTIYF	.	once	TRBJ1-3	TRBV19
TGTGCCACCGACGGGACCTACGAGCAGTACTTC	CATDGTYEQYF	.	.	TRBJ2-7	TRBV28
TGTGCCAGCAGCAGATTGGGACAGAGACAAGAGACCCAGTACTTC	CASSRLGQRQETQYF	TRBD1	.	TRBJ2-5	TRBV7-9
TGTGCCAGCATCAGCGGGACTAGCGGAAACAATGAGCAGTTCTTC	CASISGTSGNNEQFF	TRBD2	.	TRBJ2-1	TRBV6-5
TGTGCCAGCAGCGTAGGCTGGGCAGGGACCTACGAGCAGTACTTC	CASSVGWAGTYEQYF	.	.	TRBJ2-7	TRBV9
TGTGCCTGGAGTGGAGCGGCTAGCGGGGGCCGCTACGAGCAGTACTTC	CAWSGAASGGRYEQYF	TRBD2	.	TRBJ2-7	TRBV30
TGTGCCAGTGGCCGGGAGTCTGGAAACACCATATATTTT	CASGRESGNTIYF	.	.	TRBJ1-3	TRBV19
TGTGCCAGCAGCGGGCGGGGGAACACTGAAGCTTTCTTT	CASSGRGNTEAFF	.	few	TRBJ1-1	TRBV5-4
TGTGCCAGCAGTTTACAAGGACAAGTTGGCTACACCTTC	CASSLQGQVGYTF	.	.	TRBJ1-2	TRBV27
TGTGCCAGCTGCCGACAGGGGAGGGGCTACGAGCAGTACTTC	CASCRQGRGYEQYF	.	.	TRBJ2-7	TRBV6-2/TRBV6-3
TGTGCCAGCAGCTTAATGGTTGGGGGGATGTCGCACACTGAAGCTTTCTTT	CASSLMVGGMSHTEAFF	.	.	TRBJ1-1	TRBV7-2
TGTGCCAGCAGTGAAGCGTGGCAGGGCGGTGAAAAACTGTTTTTT	CASSEAWQGGEKLFF	.	.	TRBJ1-4	TRBV2
TGTGCCAGCGGGCATAACAATGAGCAGTTCTTC	CASGHNNEQFF	.	.	TRBJ2-1	TRBV28